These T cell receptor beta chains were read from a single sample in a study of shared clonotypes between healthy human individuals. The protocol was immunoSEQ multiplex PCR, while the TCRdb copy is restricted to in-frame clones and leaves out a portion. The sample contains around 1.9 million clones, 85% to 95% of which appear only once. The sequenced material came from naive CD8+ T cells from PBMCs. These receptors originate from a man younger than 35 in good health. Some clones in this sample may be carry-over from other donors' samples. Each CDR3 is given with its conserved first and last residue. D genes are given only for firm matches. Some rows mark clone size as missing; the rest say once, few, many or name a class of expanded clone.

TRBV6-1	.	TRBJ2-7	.	TGTGCCAGCAGTGAAGCGCGTGGTAGCGAGCAGTACTTC	CASSEARGSEQYF
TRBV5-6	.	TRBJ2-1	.	TGTGCCAGCAGCTCTGGGATAAGTTCCTACAATGAGCAGTTCTTC	CASSSGISSYNEQFF
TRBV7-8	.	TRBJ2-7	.	TGTGCCAGCAGCTTAGGGGGTGGTGAGCAGTACTTC	CASSLGGGEQYF
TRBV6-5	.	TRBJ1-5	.	TGTGCCACCACCCCCGCGGGGGATCAGCCCCAGCATTTT	CATTPAGDQPQHF
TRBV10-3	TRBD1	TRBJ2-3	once	TGTGCCATCAGTGAGCCCACGACAGGGGGAAGCACAGATACGCAGTATTTT	CAISEPTTGGSTDTQYF
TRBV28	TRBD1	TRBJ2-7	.	TGTGCCAGCAGTGGGGACAGGGTTTCACCCTACTTC	CASSGDRVSPYF
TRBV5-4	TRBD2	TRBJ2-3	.	TGTGCCAGCAGCTTAAAGCGGGAAAGCACAGATACGCAGTATTTT	CASSLKRESTDTQYF
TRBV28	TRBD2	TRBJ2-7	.	TGTGCCAGCAGTTTCAGTTGGGGACTAGCGGGAGACCGGATTTTC	CASSFSWGLAGDRIF
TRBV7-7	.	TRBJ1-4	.	TGTGCCCGCAAGACAGGTACCAACGAAAAACTGTTTTTT	CARKTGTNEKLFF
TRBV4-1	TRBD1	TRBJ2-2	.	TGCGCCAGCAGCCCGGGACAGGACACCGGGGAGCTGTTTTTT	CASSPGQDTGELFF
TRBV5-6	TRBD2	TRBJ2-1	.	TGTGCCAGCGGATACAAAAGCGGGATACCCTACAATGAGCAGTTCTTC	CASGYKSGIPYNEQFF
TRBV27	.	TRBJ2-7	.	TGTGCCAGCAGTCAGGACCTTACCACCTACGAGCAGTACTTC	CASSQDLTTYEQYF
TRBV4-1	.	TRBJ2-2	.	TGCGCCAGCAGCCAAGTGCCTGGCACCGGGGAGCTGTTTTTT	CASSQVPGTGELFF
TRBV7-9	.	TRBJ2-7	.	TGTGCCAGCAGCTTAGGATTGCGGGAGCAGTACTTC	CASSLGLREQYF